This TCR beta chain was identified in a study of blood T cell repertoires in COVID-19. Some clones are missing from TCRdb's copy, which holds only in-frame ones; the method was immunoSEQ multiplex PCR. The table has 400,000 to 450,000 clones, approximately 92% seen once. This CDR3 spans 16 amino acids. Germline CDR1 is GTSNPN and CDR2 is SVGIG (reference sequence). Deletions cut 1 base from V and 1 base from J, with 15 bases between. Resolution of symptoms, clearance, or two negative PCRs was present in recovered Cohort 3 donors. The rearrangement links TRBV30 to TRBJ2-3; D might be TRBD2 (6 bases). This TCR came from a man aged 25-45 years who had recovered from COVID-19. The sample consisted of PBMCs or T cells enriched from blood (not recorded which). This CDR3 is CAWSDGSSARTDTQYF. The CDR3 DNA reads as TGTGCCTGGAGTGACGGGTCTAGCGCCCGCACAGATACGCAGTATTTT.